This TCR beta chain was obtained from a study of T cell responses to AZD1222 COVID-19 vaccine. The germline V gene encodes CDR1 SGHRS and CDR2 YFSETQ. V was cut by 4 bases and J by 5 bases, with 19 bases left in between. The CDR3 is 15 residues long. Data came from immunoSEQ multiplex PCR; TCRdb stores just in-frame clones and leaves some out. The sample shows around 45,000 clones, about nine tenths of them seen only once. This material consisted of peripheral blood, taken 28 days after the second AZD1222 dose. The chain employs TRBV5-1 and TRBJ2-7; perhaps TRBD1 as D (6 bases). This receptor was identified in an adult who received the AZD1222 COVID-19 vaccine. The CDR3 loop is CASSGEGLTGNEQYF. CDR3 nucleotides: TGCGCCAGCAGCGGCGAGGGGCTTACAGGGAACGAGCAGTACTTC. The variable domain in full, with the rest retrieved from reference TRBV5-1 and TRBJ2-7, is KAGVTQTPRYLIKTRGQQVTLSCSPISGHRSVSWYQQTPGQGLQFLFEYFSETQRNKGNFPGRFSGRQFSNSRSEMNVSTLELGDSALYLCASSGEGLTGNEQYFGPGTRLTVT.